The clone carrying this T cell receptor beta chain was counted only a few times. The antigen remains unidentified. This CDR3 is built from 15 residues. V shed 3 bases and J shed 0 bases, with 11 bases lying between them. The germline CDR1 and CDR2 sequences are SGHNT and YYREEE (reference sequence). The sample originates from a study of beta chain features in type 1 diabetes. Looking at the study overall: Cell yields, gender and age were comparable in patients and healthy donors.

What was sequenced were expressed TCRB transcripts, since all of the isolated RNA had been reverse transcribed. TCRdb's copy holds only in-frame clones and misses some; the assay was immunoSEQ multiplex PCR. The table includes around 500,000 clones, about an eighth detected once. Overall study results and limits: Whatever favoring of shorter templates PCR might show would apply equally to patients and controls. Because the template was cDNA, high-expressing cells might be over-represented.

On average, the one heparinised blood draw given by each donor was 90 to 150 mL. Sequencing was performed on naive CD4+ T cells from blood. The origin of this receptor is a woman aged 18 to 35 in good health. This chain uses TRBV5-4 with TRBJ2-3; possibly TRBD2 for D (5 bases). The DNA for the CDR3 is TGTGCCAGCAGCTCCCTGGGAGCTAGCACAGATACGCAGTATTTT. Amino acids: CASSSLGASTDTQYF.